These 15 T cell receptor beta chains share one sample of origin, sequenced in a study of T cells after yellow fever vaccination. From the 5' RACE reads, TCRdb called clonotypes with MiXCR, one entry per CDR3 protein. The profile shows 170,000 or so distinct CDR3 sequences, around 8.5% of them singletons. Specimen: CD8+ T cells sorted from PBMCs, collected 45 days after the yellow fever booster vaccination. The receptor source for this set is a man aged 18 to 30 who received the YFV17D yellow fever vaccine.

This clonotype has more than one count but fewer than ten. The chain has TRBV4-3 and TRBJ1-2, with 12 bases fitting TRBD1. The junction had 14 bases not matched to a gene; V was cut back by 2 bases and J by 4 bases. The germline gives CDR1 LGHNA, CDR2 YSLEER. CDR3 length equals 19 residues. Written as DNA, the CDR3 is TGCGCCAGCAGCCAACCCATTGGGACAGGGGGCCTTGAATTCTATGGCTACACCTTC. Translation: CASSQPIGTGGLEFYGYTF.

V and J are TRBV4-1 and TRBJ2-7, with D possibly being TRBD2 (6 bases). This CDR3 spans 15 amino acids. Trimming cost V 1 base and J 2 bases, with 12 bases left between them. The germline CDR1 and CDR2 sequences are MGHRA and YSYEKL. In DNA, the CDR3 is TGCGCCAGCAGCCAAGCTCCCGGGACTGCCTACGAGCAGTACTTC. Amino acid sequence: CASSQAPGTAYEQYF.

This clonotype showed up many times. The genes are TRBV23-1 and TRBJ2-1, with 7 nucleotides matching TRBD2. TRBV23-1 is an ORF for which the function is uncertain. This CDR3 spans 15 amino acids. The V gene end was trimmed by 2 bases and the J gene end by 9 bases; junction bases not matched to a gene: 10. CDR3 protein: CASSQVPRGEAEQFF. The CDR3 bases are TGCGCCAGCAGTCAAGTACCCCGGGGGGAGGCTGAGCAGTTCTTC.

In this sample, this clonotype turned up many times. The chain has TRBV12-3 or TRBV12-4 and TRBJ1-1; D is unclear. The CDR3 runs to 11 residues. Trimming removed 3 bases at V and 4 bases at J, with 3 bases between. In DNA, the CDR3 is TGTGCCAGCAGTTTCAGCACTGAAGCTTTCTTT. Its translation: CASSFSTEAFF.

The sample holds a few counts of this clonotype. As DNA, the CDR3 is TGTGCCAGCACCGGGCGGGGGAACGACACTGAAGCTTTCTTT. Translating it yields CASTGRGNDTEAFF. The chain recombines TRBV7-9 with TRBJ1-1; tentatively, D is TRBD1 (5 bases). Trimming took off 7 bases at V and 3 bases at J, with 15 bases between the two ends. This CDR3 has 14 amino acids. Germline V gene data show CDR1 as SEHNR and CDR2 as FQNEAQ (reference sequence).

The sample holds a few counts of this clonotype. This chain connects TRBV7-9 to TRBJ1-2; weak D call: TRBD1 (5 bases). Germline loops: CDR1 SEHNR, CDR2 FQNEAQ (reference sequence). The CDR3 is 16 residues long. Between the trimmed V and J ends, which lost 5 bases and 4 bases, there was a span of 20 bases. The CDR3 coding sequence is TGTGCCAGCAGCCTCGGCCGGGGCCAGAGGGGCTATGGCTACACCTTC. Its protein is CASSLGRGQRGYGYTF.

The rearrangement uses TRBV6-1 and TRBJ2-1, with 9 bases aligning to TRBD2. The CDR3 covers 15 residues. The V segment lost 6 bases and the J segment 4 bases; nucleotides outside the gene matches: 7. Germline V CDR1 and CDR2: MNHNS, SASEGT. CDR3 sequence: CASRVRLADYNEQFF. Here the CDR3 DNA reads TGTGCCAGCAGAGTTCGACTAGCGGATTACAATGAGCAGTTCTTC.

The chain carries TRBV19 and TRBJ2-5; D is possibly TRBD1 or TRBD2 (5 bases each). This CDR3 has 13 amino acids. Trimming left V 8 bases short and J 0 bases short, with 10 bases between. CDR1 and CDR2 (germline): LNHDA, SQIVND (reference sequence). CDR3 amino acids: CASGGSYQETQYF. In DNA, the CDR3 is TGTGCCAGTGGGGGTAGTTACCAAGAGACCCAGTACTTC.

This clonotype appeared many times. The genes are TRBV29-1 and TRBJ2-3, with D hard to call. CDR1 is SQVTM, CDR2 ANQGSEA, per germline. V was pared by 1 base and J by 0 bases, with 14 bases between. This CDR3 has 16 amino acids. The CDR3 protein is CSVEGKDEFSTDTQYF. DNA for the CDR3: TGCAGCGTTGAAGGGAAGGATGAGTTTAGCACAGATACGCAGTATTTT.

In this sample, this clonotype turned up a few times. V usage is TRBV6-4 and J usage is TRBJ2-3; no clear D gene. V gave up 0 bases and J gave up 0 bases, with 7 bases separating them. Germline V lookup: CDR1 MRHNA, CDR2 SNTAGT. The CDR3 has 15 residues. The CDR3 nucleotides are TGTGCCAGCAGTGACTCGGCGGATAGCACAGATACGCAGTATTTT. This translates into CASSDSADSTDTQYF.

CDR3 amino acids: CASSQEDWGEQYF. DNA of the CDR3: TGCGCCAGCAGCCAAGAGGACTGGGGCGAGCAGTACTTC. The chain employs TRBV4-1 and TRBJ2-7; TRBD2 might be the D (5 bases). This CDR3 has 13 amino acids. The ends were cut back, 0 bases at V and 6 bases at J, with 9 bases in the middle. Looked up from germline, CDR1 is MGHRA and CDR2 is YSYEKL.

The rearrangement links TRBV7-6 to TRBJ2-7, with unresolved D. This CDR3 comprises 15 residues. The germline V gene has CDR1 SGHVS and CDR2 FNYEAQ. V lost 6 bases and J 5 bases, leaving 20 bases between the germline ends. CDR3 in amino acids: CASSSGPYPGNEQYF. The CDR3 DNA sequence: TGTGCCAGCAGTTCCGGACCGTACCCAGGTAACGAGCAGTACTTC.

The chain links TRBV4-2 to TRBJ1-1; D is ambiguous. The germline V and J ends were trimmed by 0 bases and 2 bases, with 19 bases remaining between them. The V gene's germline CDR1 is LGHNA and CDR2 YNFKEQ. The CDR3 has 18 residues. The CDR3 reads CASSQDFVQTSSNTEAFF. The CDR3 DNA sequence: TGTGCCAGCAGCCAAGATTTCGTACAGACTAGTTCTAACACTGAAGCTTTCTTT.

The chain couples TRBV4-3 to TRBJ1-2, with D hard to call. Between the trimmed V and J ends, which lost 0 bases and 8 bases, there was a span of 10 bases. The germline gives CDR1 LGHNA, CDR2 YSLEER. This CDR3 contains 13 residues. CDR3 protein: CASSQDNTRGYTF. CDR3 bases: TGCGCCAGCAGCCAAGACAACACACGGGGCTACACCTTC.

This clonotype has a handful of counts. This rearrangement joins TRBV12-3 or TRBV12-4 to TRBJ2-1; D remains unclear. The CDR3 is made up of 13 amino acids. V dropped 8 bases and J dropped 2 bases, with 10 bases sitting between them. CDR3 sequence: CASRWRPYNEQFF. CDR3 DNA: TGTGCCAGCCGGTGGCGTCCCTACAATGAGCAGTTCTTC.